This TCR beta chain is drawn from a study of Ad26.COV2.S vaccination and SARS-CoV-2 variants. Treatment meaning: about 20 received Ad26.COV2.S at low or high dose, single or two shots; roughly 5 received placebo; per-sample allocation not given. Specimens were obtained on day 63 following the first vaccine or placebo injection. Using immunoSEQ multiplex PCR, the repertoire was profiled, and TCRdb retains in-frame clones only, with some absent. The sample consists of approximately 410,000 clones, about 90% of them appearing once. There are 15 residues in the CDR3. Trimming removed 5 bases from V and 6 bases from J; junction bases left unmatched: 12. Germline CDR1 SGHTA, CDR2 FQGNSA.

Sequences were derived from peripheral blood, sampled in a trial of Ad26.COV2.S vaccine versus placebo. The J gene is TRBJ2-5, the V gene TRBV7-2, with 7 bases matching TRBD2. This TCR came from a person aged 18-60 years who received the Ad26.COV2.S COVID-19 vaccine or a placebo. The CDR3 sequence is CASSERTSDWKTQYF. CDR3 sequence (DNA): TGTGCCAGCAGCGAACGTACTAGCGATTGGAAGACCCAGTACTTC.